Listed here are 12 T cell receptor beta chains from one sample, sequenced in a study of blood T cell repertoires in COVID-19. Sequencing used immunoSEQ multiplex PCR; TCRdb keeps in-frame clones, though not all of them. Of just over 250,000 clones detected, roughly 86% appear once; the ten largest clones hold approximately 9.8%. The sequenced sample was peripheral blood. The receptors stem from a man aged 40-55 years who had recovered from COVID-19.

This chain links TRBV6-2 or TRBV6-3 with TRBJ1-5, with D possibly matching TRBD1 (6 bases). The V end lost 6 bases, the J end lost 2 bases, and 20 bases lay between the germline ends. The CDR3 spans 17 residues. Germline V lookup: CDR1 MNHEY, CDR2 SVGEGT. The CDR3 reads CASSPSGGRGGNQPQHF. The CDR3 nucleotides are TGTGCCAGCAGCCCGAGCGGGGGGCGGGGTGGCAATCAGCCCCAGCATTTT.

J is TRBJ2-7 and V is TRBV15; 14 nucleotides match TRBD2. CDR1 is LNHNV and CDR2 is YYDKDF in the germline V gene (reference sequence). J gave up 4 bases and V 3 bases, and 5 bases lay outside the gene matches. The CDR3 has 16 amino acids. Written as DNA, the CDR3 is TGTGCCACCAGCAGGGCCGGGACTAGCGGGAGTTACGAGCAGTACTTC. Amino acid sequence: CATSRAGTSGSYEQYF.

This sequence joins TRBV15 and TRBJ2-1, with D maybe TRBD1 (5 bases). V was trimmed by 4 bases and J by 3 bases, leaving 13 bases between them. The germline V gene encodes CDR1 LNHNV and CDR2 YYDKDF (reference sequence). This CDR3 is 15 amino acids long. The CDR3 bases are TGTGCCACCAGCAATGCGGACATATTCTACAATGAGCAGTTCTTC. It codes for CATSNADIFYNEQFF. Together with reference TRBV15 and TRBJ2-1, the CDR3 gives the full variable domain: DAMVIQNPRYQVTQFGKPVTLSCSQTLNHNVMYWYQQKSSQAPKLLFHYYDKDFNNEADTPDNFQSRRPNTSFCFLDIRSPGLGDTAMYLCATSNADIFYNEQFFGPGTRLTVL.

The rearrangement links TRBV7-9 to TRBJ2-2; perhaps TRBD2 as D (5 bases). Trimming cost V 2 bases and J 2 bases, with 12 bases left between them. The CDR3 extends over 16 amino acids. Germline CDR1 and CDR2: SEHNR and FQNEAQ (reference sequence). CDR3 sequence: CASSLYLALNTGELFF. The CDR3 bases are TGTGCCAGCAGCTTATATCTAGCCCTAAACACCGGGGAGCTGTTTTTT.

This chain links TRBV3-1 (or the pseudogene TRBV3-2) with TRBJ2-1; 10 nucleotides line up with TRBD2. The CDR3 sequence is 16 residues long. The V and J ends lost 4 bases and 6 bases, in that order; junction bases with no gene match: 9. From germline, CDR1 is LGHDT and CDR2 YNNKEL (reference sequence). DNA for the CDR3: TGTGCCAGCAGCCCGGGAAGCGGGGGGGCTTTCAATGAGCAGTTCTTC. Amino acid sequence: CASSPGSGGAFNEQFF.

The chain links TRBV2 to TRBJ2-1, with D perhaps TRBD2 (5 bases). The V and J ends lost 7 bases and 0 bases respectively, with 10 bases between them. Per germline, CDR1 SNHLY and CDR2 FYNNEI. This CDR3 has 14 residues. For the CDR3, the DNA is TGTGCCAGCAAACCGACTAACTCCTACAATGAGCAGTTCTTC. Its translation is CASKPTNSYNEQFF.

Of note for this clone: This may stem from a read error, because a much larger clone lies one nucleotide away. Distinct nucleotide sequences in the sample also encode this CDR3. The chain links TRBV11-3 to TRBJ1-3, with 10 positions matching TRBD1. J gave up 2 bases and V 5 bases, and 3 bases lay outside the gene matches. The germline CDR1 and CDR2 sequences are SGHNT and YENEEA. This CDR3 has 15 amino acids. The CDR3 DNA reads as TGTGCCAGCAGCCCGGGACAGGGGCCTGGAAACACCATATATTTT. It translates to CASSPGQGPGNTIYF.

This clone was seen more than once but under ten times. The chain couples TRBV19 to TRBJ2-7; 8 bases line up with TRBD1. Trimming at V came to 4 bases and at J to 0 bases, leaving 5 bases not matched to a gene. Germline assignment: CDR1 LNHDA and CDR2 SQIVND (reference sequence). The CDR3 contains 15 residues. CDR3 coding DNA: TGTGCCAGTAGTACGCGACAGGGGAGCTCCTACGAGCAGTACTTC. Translated, it gives CASSTRQGSSYEQYF. Filled out from reference TRBV19 and TRBJ2-7, the complete variable domain reads DGGITQSPKYLFRKEGQNVTLSCEQNLNHDAMYWYRQDPGQGLRLIYYSQIVNDFQKGDIAEGYSVSREKKESFPLTVTSAQKNPTAFYLCASSTRQGSSYEQYFGPGTRLTVT.

The rearrangement links TRBV7-2 to TRBJ2-7; 9 positions agree with TRBD1. Germline V gene sequence: CDR1 SGHTA, CDR2 FQGNSA. V shed 5 bases, J shed 1 base, and the junction held 12 bases outside the gene matches. The CDR3 covers 17 residues. Here the CDR3 DNA reads TGTGCCAGCAGCCTCACCGGGACAGGGACACTGTCCTACGAGCAGTACTTC. Its translation is CASSLTGTGTLSYEQYF.

The J gene is TRBJ1-6, the V gene TRBV7-2, with 7 bases identical to TRBD1. Germline loops: CDR1 SGHTA, CDR2 FQGNSA. The CDR3 is 15 residues long. The V and J ends lost 5 bases and 8 bases, in that order; junction bases with no gene match: 9. The CDR3 loop is CASSIGQDKDSPLHF. Here the CDR3 DNA reads TGTGCCAGCAGCATTGGACAGGACAAGGATTCACCCCTCCACTTT.

The chain has TRBV4-3 and TRBJ1-2, with D hard to call. Germline V lookup: CDR1 LGHNA, CDR2 YSLEER. The CDR3 runs 14 residues. The V gene lost 0 bases and the J gene lost 8 bases, with 13 bases spanning the gap. CDR3 coding DNA: TGCGCCAGCAGCCAAGATGGTTACGGAGGGGGCTACACCTTC. This encodes CASSQDGYGGGYTF.

CDR3: CASSLGLADYNEQFF. The CDR3 coding sequence is TGCGCCAGCAGCCTGGGACTAGCGGATTACAATGAGCAGTTCTTC. The chain employs TRBV5-1 and TRBJ2-1; 11 bases agree with TRBD2. Trimming took 4 bases from V and 4 from J; bases not matched to a gene: 4. CDR1 is SGHRS and CDR2 is YFSETQ in the germline V gene. The CDR3 has 15 amino acids.